This entry is about one T cell receptor beta chain. No antigen is known for it. Time point reported: newly diagnosed, previously untreated cHL patient sample. Thawed PBMCs underwent magnetic negative selection to yield purified CD4+ T cells. Serving as comparison were PBMCs from newly diagnosed, untreated classical Hodgkin lymphoma, which were sequenced alongside the relapsed/refractory trial patients. Libraries were prepared by immunoSEQ multiplex PCR; TCRdb keeps only in-frame clonotypes and omits some of them. The sample holds tens of thousands of clones; 90% to 95% are singletons and the top ten take about 0.41%. From germline, CDR1 is SGHNT and CDR2 YYREEE (reference sequence). Trimming cost V 4 bases and J 4 bases; bases outside gene matches: 14. The CDR3 totals 18 residues. This sample is drawn from a study of PD-1 blockade in classical Hodgkin lymphoma. Points from the study as a whole: Causes of the repertoire differences remain undefined, possibly disease activity or prior therapy.

Sequenced sample: CD4+ T cells from blood. The rearrangement uses TRBV5-4 and TRBJ2-3, with 11 bases fitting TRBD2. The TCR comes from a human donor with classical Hodgkin lymphoma. The DNA for the CDR3 is TGTGCCAGCAGCAAGGGCGGGTTAGCGGGAGGGCCCCCAGATACGCAGTATTTT. Its translation is CASSKGGLAGGPPDTQYF.